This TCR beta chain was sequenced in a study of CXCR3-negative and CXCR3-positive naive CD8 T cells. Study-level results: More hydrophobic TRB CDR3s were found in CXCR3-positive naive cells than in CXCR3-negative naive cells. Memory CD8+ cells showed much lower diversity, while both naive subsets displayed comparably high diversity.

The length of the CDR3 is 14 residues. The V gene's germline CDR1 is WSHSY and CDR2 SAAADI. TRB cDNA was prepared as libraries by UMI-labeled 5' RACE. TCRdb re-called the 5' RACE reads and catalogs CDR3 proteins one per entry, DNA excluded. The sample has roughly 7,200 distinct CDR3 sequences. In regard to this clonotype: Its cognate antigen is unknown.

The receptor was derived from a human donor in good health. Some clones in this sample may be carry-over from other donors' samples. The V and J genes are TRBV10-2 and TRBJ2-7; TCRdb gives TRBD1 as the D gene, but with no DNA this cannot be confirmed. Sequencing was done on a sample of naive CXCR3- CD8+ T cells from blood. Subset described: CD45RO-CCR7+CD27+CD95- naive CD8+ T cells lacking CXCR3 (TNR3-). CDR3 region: CASWTGPPLYEQYF.